These T cell receptor beta chains were read from a single sample in a study of blood T cells in healthy people across ages. TCRdb reprocessed the 5' RACE reads via MiXCR and lists one record per CDR3 protein. The sample comprises about 650,000 distinct CDR3 sequences, approximately 31% of which are singletons, and 15% rests with the top ten. The sequencing sample was made of blood. The receptors shown here come from an elderly woman in good health. CDR3s include the opening cysteine and the closing phenylalanine or tryptophan. Each record gives: V gene, J gene, clone size, CDR3 length, D gene, CDR3 protein, CDR3 DNA. A D gene is named only where the DNA matches it firmly. Size tells how often a clone was seen (once, few, many) or the class of an expanded clone, and some rows leave it out.

TRBV15	TRBJ2-3	many	14	NA	CATGMGESTDTQYF	TGTGCCACCGGGATGGGGGAGTCTACAGATACGCAGTATTTT
TRBV12-3/TRBV12-4	TRBJ2-3	NA	15	NA	CASSSGRASTDTQYF	TGTGCCAGCAGTTCCGGACGGGCGAGCACAGATACGCAGTATTTT
TRBV6-1	TRBJ1-2	many	16	TRBD1	CASSETGTGKNYGYTF	TGTGCCAGCAGCGAGACCGGGACAGGCAAGAACTATGGCTACACCTTC
TRBV5-4	TRBJ2-1	many	14	NA	CASRTDDSYNEQFF	TGTGCCAGTCGGACGGACGACTCCTACAATGAGCAGTTCTTC
TRBV6-2/TRBV6-3	TRBJ2-5	many	15	TRBD1	CASSYLGQGAETQYF	TGTGCCAGCAGTTACCTGGGACAGGGGGCAGAGACCCAGTACTTC
TRBV6-1	TRBJ2-6	many	16	NA	CASSEDSRSGANVLTF	TGTGCCAGCAGTGAGGACTCCCGCTCTGGGGCCAACGTCCTGACTTTC
TRBV5-1	TRBJ2-3	many	14	NA	CASSPGTRGGTQYF	TGCGCCAGCAGCCCCGGGACCCGGGGCGGTACGCAGTATTTT
TRBV7-9	TRBJ2-7	many	14	TRBD1	CASSSDRVSYEQYF	TGTGCCAGCAGCTCCGACAGGGTTTCCTACGAGCAGTACTTC
TRBV7-2	TRBJ2-5	few	18	TRBD2	CASSPNGLAGGTQETQYF	TGTGCCAGCAGCCCAAACGGACTAGCGGGGGGTACCCAAGAGACCCAGTACTTC
TRBV2	TRBJ2-5	few	15	NA	CASSEVRQTKETQYF	TGTGCCAGCAGTGAAGTAAGACAAACGAAAGAGACCCAGTACTTC
TRBV7-9	TRBJ1-1	NA	15	NA	CASTLVSGEWTEAFF	TGTGCCAGCACTCTAGTGTCAGGGGAGTGGACTGAAGCTTTCTTT